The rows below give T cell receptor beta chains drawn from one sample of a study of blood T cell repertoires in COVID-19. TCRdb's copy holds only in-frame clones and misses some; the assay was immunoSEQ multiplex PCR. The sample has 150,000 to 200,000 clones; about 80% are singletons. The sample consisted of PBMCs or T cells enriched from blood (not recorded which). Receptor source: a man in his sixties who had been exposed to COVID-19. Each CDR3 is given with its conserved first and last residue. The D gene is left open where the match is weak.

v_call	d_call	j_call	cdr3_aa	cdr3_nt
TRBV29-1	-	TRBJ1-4	CSVRPSPWEKLFF	TGCAGCGTGAGGCCCAGCCCTTGGGAAAAACTGTTTTTT
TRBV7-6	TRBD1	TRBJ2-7	CASSKQGPGGADVYEQYF	TGTGCCAGCAGCAAACAAGGCCCAGGGGGCGCTGATGTCTACGAGCAGTACTTC
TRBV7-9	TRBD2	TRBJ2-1	CASSPREGNEQFF	TGTGCCAGCAGCCCAAGGGAGGGGAATGAGCAGTTCTTC
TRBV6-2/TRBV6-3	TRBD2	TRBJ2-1	CASSYSFPSGSIHEQFF	TGTGCCAGCAGTTACTCGTTCCCTAGCGGGAGTATCCATGAGCAGTTCTTC
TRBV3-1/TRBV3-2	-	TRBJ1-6	CASSQNTAAPLHF	TGTGCCAGCAGCCAAAATACAGCGGCACCCCTCCACTTT
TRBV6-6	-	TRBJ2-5	CASSPGTFQETQYF	TGTGCCAGCAGCCCCGGGACTTTCCAAGAGACCCAGTACTTC
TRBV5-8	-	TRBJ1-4	CASSLSGANEKLFF	TGTGCCAGCAGCTTGAGCGGGGCTAATGAAAAACTGTTTTTT
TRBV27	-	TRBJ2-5	CASSPGTPDGETQYF	TGTGCCAGCAGTCCCGGGACACCGGACGGGGAGACCCAGTACTTC
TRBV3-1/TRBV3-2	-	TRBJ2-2	CASSQERGTGELFF	TGTGCCAGCAGCCAAGAGAGGGGGACCGGGGAGCTGTTTTTT
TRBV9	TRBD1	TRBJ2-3	CASSVDQTGGLLDTQYF	TGTGCCAGCAGCGTAGACCAAACAGGGGGCCTACTGGATACGCAGTATTTT